The 20 T cell receptor beta chains below were found in one sample sequenced in a study of T cell repertoires in cytomegalovirus infection. TCRdb reanalysed the reads using MiXCR and keeps one entry per CDR3 protein. The sample has around 570,000 distinct CDR3 sequences, roughly 42% seen once. No antigen has been assigned to these receptors. Sequenced here: cultured PBMCs, sampled from culture after CMV antigen stimulation. All receptors derive from a human donor in good health (CMV status not recorded). Some clones in this sample may be carry-over from other donors' samples.

The CDR3 is CASSPGPKDETQYF. CDR3 DNA sequence: TGTGCCAGCAGTCCCGGACCAAAGGACGAGACCCAGTACTTC. This rearrangement joins TRBV6-1 to TRBJ2-5; no firm D call. Germline V CDR1 and CDR2: MNHNS, SASEGT. The ends were cut back, 5 bases at V and 5 bases at J, with 15 bases in the middle. This CDR3 is 14 amino acids long.

The chain couples TRBV7-9 to TRBJ2-2, with D unresolved. This CDR3 spans 15 amino acids. The V gene's germline CDR1 is SEHNR and CDR2 FQNEAQ (reference sequence). The V end was cut by 3 bases, the J end by 1 base, with 9 bases between. The CDR3 protein is CASSFSSVNTGELFF. The CDR3 DNA follows: TGTGCCAGCAGCTTCAGCAGTGTGAACACCGGGGAGCTGTTTTTT.

This clonotype appeared a few times. The rearrangement uses TRBV7-2 and TRBJ1-2, with 11 bases matching TRBD1. This CDR3 spans 16 amino acids. Germline lookup yields CDR1 SGHTA and CDR2 FQGNSA. V lost 4 bases and J lost 6; bases outside the gene matches: 10. In DNA, the CDR3 is TGTGCCAGCAGCTCCCTTTGGGGGGACAGGGGGGATGGCTACACCTTC. Amino acid sequence: CASSSLWGDRGDGYTF.

V is TRBV24-1 and J is TRBJ2-1; maybe TRBD1 (5 bases). Germline CDR1 reads KGHDR; CDR2 reads SFDVKD. Trimming shortened V by 5 bases and J by 8 bases, and 9 bases separated the two germline ends. The CDR3 totals 12 residues. The CDR3 DNA follows: TGTGCCACCAGTGTCGTAGGGGATGAGCAGTTCTTC. Encoded protein: CATSVVGDEQFF.

This clonotype was detected only a few times. The CDR3 bases are TGTGCCAGCAGTTCCGGGAGGGGGACTGAAGCTTTCTTT. Translated: CASSSGRGTEAFF. This chain joins TRBV12-3 or TRBV12-4 and TRBJ1-1; maybe TRBD1 (6 bases). V was trimmed by 4 bases and J by 5 bases, leaving 11 bases between them. The CDR3 spans 13 residues.

The V and J genes are TRBV7-2 and TRBJ2-7; tentatively, D is TRBD1 (5 bases). The CDR3 runs to 15 residues. Trimming cost V 2 bases and J 0 bases, with 11 bases left between them. Germline CDR1 reads SGHTA; CDR2 reads FQGNSA. CDR3 sequence reads: CASSLHPDTSYEQYF. DNA for the CDR3: TGTGCCAGCAGCTTACACCCGGACACCTCCTACGAGCAGTACTTC.

The chain joins TRBV29-1 to TRBJ2-1; D is unclear. CDR3 length: 14 residues. From germline, CDR1 is SQVTM and CDR2 ANQGSEA. V was clipped by 2 bases and J by 0 bases, with 8 bases between them. The CDR3 region has the DNA TGCAGCGTTGAATGGGATACCTCCTACAATGAGCAGTTCTTC. This encodes CSVEWDTSYNEQFF.

J is TRBJ1-5 and V is TRBV19; D unclear. V lost 0 bases and J lost 2, with 11 bases in between. This CDR3 contains 16 residues. Germline CDR1 and CDR2: LNHDA and SQIVND (reference sequence). CDR3 nucleotide sequence: TGTGCCAGTAGTATAGATGGGGTAGTTGGCAATCAGCCCCAGCATTTT. As protein: CASSIDGVVGNQPQHF.

The chain has TRBV20-1 and TRBJ2-7, with 11 bases fitting TRBD1. V shed 2 bases and J 3 bases; nucleotides not matched to a gene: 3. Germline V gene lookup returns CDR1 DFQATT and CDR2 SNEGSKA (reference sequence). The CDR3 is made up of 14 amino acids. In nucleotides, the CDR3 is TGCAGTGCTAGACCCGGGACAGGGGGCTACGAGCAGTACTTC. Protein sequence: CSARPGTGGYEQYF.

This clonotype has at least ten counts. CDR3 protein: CASSLGDGYTF. Written as DNA, the CDR3 is TGTGCCAGCAGTTTGGGTGATGGCTACACCTTC. V usage is TRBV12-3 or TRBV12-4 and J usage is TRBJ1-2; D uncertain. This CDR3 comprises 11 residues. V dropped 3 bases and J dropped 6 bases, with 5 bases sitting between them.

The chain has TRBV6-6 and TRBJ2-7; 7 nucleotides agree with TRBD2. Germline lookup yields CDR1 MNHNY and CDR2 SVGAGI (reference sequence). The CDR3 sequence is 17 residues long. With 2 bases clipped from V and 0 bases from J, the junction kept 10 bases outside the gene matches. CDR3 residues: CASSYPAYSGASYEQYF. For the CDR3, the DNA is TGTGCCAGCAGTTACCCAGCCTACAGCGGGGCCTCCTACGAGCAGTACTTC.

The table lists this clonotype with many counts. The chain combines TRBV7-2 with TRBJ1-1; 7 nucleotides agree with TRBD1. There are 14 residues in the CDR3. V shed 4 bases and J 4 bases; nucleotides not matched to a gene: 6. Germline V gene sequence: CDR1 SGHTA, CDR2 FQGNSA. CDR3 sequence (DNA): TGTGCCAGCAGCTCTCAGGGGGGGGGCACTGAAGCTTTCTTT. The encoded protein is CASSSQGGGTEAFF.

This chain uses TRBV12-3 or TRBV12-4 with TRBJ2-1; TRBD1 is a possible D gene (6 bases). V lost 4 bases and J lost 6, with 16 bases in between. The CDR3 has 15 amino acids. The CDR3 protein is CASSSDSRGPNEQFF. CDR3 coding DNA: TGTGCCAGCAGTTCGGACAGCCGTGGCCCCAATGAGCAGTTCTTC.

The rearrangement uses TRBV2 and TRBJ2-1, with D perhaps TRBD1 or TRBD2 (7 bases each). The germline gives CDR1 SNHLY, CDR2 FYNNEI. The V and J ends lost 7 bases and 8 bases respectively, with 15 bases between them. The CDR3 sequence is 13 residues long. CDR3 amino acids: CASTGGVTYEQFF. The DNA for the CDR3 is TGTGCCAGCACAGGGGGGGTAACATATGAGCAGTTCTTC.

V gene TRBV7-2 combines with J gene TRBJ2-1; D is undetermined. The V and J ends lost 5 bases and 0 bases respectively, with 14 bases between them. Germline V lookup: CDR1 SGHTA, CDR2 FQGNSA. The CDR3 spans 16 residues. In DNA form, the CDR3 reads TGTGCCAGCAGCCCCGTTGAGTGGAGCTCCTACAATGAGCAGTTCTTC. Translation: CASSPVEWSSYNEQFF. Variable domain in full (rest from reference TRBV7-2 and TRBJ2-1): GAGVSQSPSNKVTEKGKDVELRCDPISGHTALYWYRQSLGQGLEFLIYFQGNSAPDKSGLPSDRFSAERTGGSVSTLTIQRTQQEDSAVYLCASSPVEWSSYNEQFFGPGTRLTVL.

V and J are TRBV6-6 and TRBJ2-2; no firm D call. The CDR3 totals 12 residues. CDR1 MNHNY and CDR2 SVGAGI come from the germline V gene (reference sequence). V lost 8 bases, J lost 1 base, and 5 bases lay in between. DNA for the CDR3: TGTGCCAGCTCTAAGAACACCGGGGAGCTGTTTTTT. Translated: CASSKNTGELFF.

This rearrangement joins TRBV7-2 to TRBJ1-5; 7 positions match TRBD1. Trimming at V came to 5 bases and at J to 8 bases, leaving 9 bases not matched to a gene. Germline V lookup: CDR1 SGHTA, CDR2 FQGNSA. This CDR3 has 14 amino acids. The CDR3 is CASSPPGGTEPQHF. The CDR3 DNA reads as TGTGCCAGCAGCCCTCCCGGAGGGACAGAGCCCCAGCATTTT.

The V gene is TRBV7-9, the J gene TRBJ2-1, with 7 bases that match TRBD2. Germline V gives CDR1 SEHNR, CDR2 FQNEAQ (reference sequence). This CDR3 region has 14 residues. V was clipped by 5 bases and J by 8 bases; unmatched bases: 9. The CDR3: CASSQGLGLDEQFF. CDR3 DNA sequence: TGTGCCAGCAGCCAAGGACTAGGTCTTGATGAGCAGTTCTTC.

The chain combines TRBV19 with TRBJ2-5; D is uncertain. Deletions cut 5 bases from V and 3 bases from J, with 10 bases between. CDR1 and CDR2 (germline): LNHDA, SQIVND (reference sequence). This CDR3 comprises 13 residues. The CDR3 region is CASSGMTEETQYF. As DNA, the CDR3 is TGTGCCAGTAGTGGTATGACGGAAGAGACCCAGTACTTC.

The genes are TRBV7-2 and TRBJ2-1; 10 nucleotides match TRBD2. V dropped 2 bases and J dropped 4; count of bases not matched to a gene: 2. The CDR3 is 15 residues long. Germline V gene data show CDR1 as SGHTA and CDR2 as FQGNSA. The chain's CDR3 is CASSLLAGVYNEQFF. Written as DNA, the CDR3 is TGTGCCAGCAGCTTACTAGCGGGAGTATACAATGAGCAGTTCTTC.